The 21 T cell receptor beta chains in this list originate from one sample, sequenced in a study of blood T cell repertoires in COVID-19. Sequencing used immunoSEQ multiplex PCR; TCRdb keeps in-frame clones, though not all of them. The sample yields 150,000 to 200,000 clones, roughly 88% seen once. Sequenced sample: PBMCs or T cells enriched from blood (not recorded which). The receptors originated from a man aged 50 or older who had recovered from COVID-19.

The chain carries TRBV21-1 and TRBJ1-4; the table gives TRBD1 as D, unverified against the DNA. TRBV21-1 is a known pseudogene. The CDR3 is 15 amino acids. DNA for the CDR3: TGTGCCAGCAGCAAGAGTAGGGGTGTTTGTGAAAAACTGTTTTTT. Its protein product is CASSKSRGVCEKLFF.

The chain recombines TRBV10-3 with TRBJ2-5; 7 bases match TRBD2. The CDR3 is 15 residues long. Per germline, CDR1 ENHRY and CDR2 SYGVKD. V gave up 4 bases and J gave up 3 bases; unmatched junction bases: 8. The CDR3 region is CAISVGSGGKETQYF. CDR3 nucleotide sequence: TGTGCCATCAGTGTCGGCTCGGGGGGTAAAGAGACCCAGTACTTC.

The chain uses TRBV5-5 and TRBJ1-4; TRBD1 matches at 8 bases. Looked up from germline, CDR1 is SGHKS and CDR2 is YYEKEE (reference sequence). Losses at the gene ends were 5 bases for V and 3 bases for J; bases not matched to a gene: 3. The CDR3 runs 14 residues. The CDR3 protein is CASRWDRSNEKLFF. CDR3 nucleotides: TGTGCCAGCAGATGGGACAGGTCTAATGAAAAACTGTTTTTT.

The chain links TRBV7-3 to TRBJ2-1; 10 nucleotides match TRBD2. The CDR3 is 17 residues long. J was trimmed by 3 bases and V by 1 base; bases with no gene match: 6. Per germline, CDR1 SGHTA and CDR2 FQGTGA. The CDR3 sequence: CASSLSIAGGHYNEQFF. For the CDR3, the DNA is TGTGCCAGCAGCTTAAGTATAGCGGGGGGCCACTACAATGAGCAGTTCTTC.

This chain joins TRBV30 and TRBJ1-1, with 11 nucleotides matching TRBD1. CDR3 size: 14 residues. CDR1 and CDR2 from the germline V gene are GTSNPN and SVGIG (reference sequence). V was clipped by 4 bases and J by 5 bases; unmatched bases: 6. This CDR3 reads CAWNKDRGRTEAFF. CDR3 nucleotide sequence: TGTGCCTGGAATAAGGACAGGGGGCGGACTGAAGCTTTCTTT. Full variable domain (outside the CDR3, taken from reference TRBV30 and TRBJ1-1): SQTIHQWPATLVQPVGSPLSLECTVEGTSNPNLYWYRQAAGRGLQLLFYSVGIGQISSEVPQNLSASRPQDRQFILSSKKLLLSDSGFYLCAWNKDRGRTEAFFGQGTRLTVV.

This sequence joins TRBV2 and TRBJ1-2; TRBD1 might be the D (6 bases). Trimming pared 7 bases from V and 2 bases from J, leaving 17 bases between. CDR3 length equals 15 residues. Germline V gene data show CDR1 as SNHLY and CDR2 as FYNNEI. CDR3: CASNQAGARNYGYTF. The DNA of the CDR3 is TGTGCCAGCAACCAAGCAGGGGCCAGAAACTATGGCTACACCTTC.

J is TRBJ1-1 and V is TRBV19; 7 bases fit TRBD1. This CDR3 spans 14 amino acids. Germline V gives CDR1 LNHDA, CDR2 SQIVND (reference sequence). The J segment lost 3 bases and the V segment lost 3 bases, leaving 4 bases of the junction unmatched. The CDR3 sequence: CASSIQRGHTEAFF. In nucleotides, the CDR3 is TGTGCCAGTAGTATTCAAAGGGGGCACACTGAAGCTTTCTTT.

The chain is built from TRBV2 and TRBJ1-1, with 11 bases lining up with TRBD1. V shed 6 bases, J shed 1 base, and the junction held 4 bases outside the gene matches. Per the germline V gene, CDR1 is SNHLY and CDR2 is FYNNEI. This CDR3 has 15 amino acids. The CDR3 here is CASRGTGGRNTEAFF. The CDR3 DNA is TGTGCCAGCAGAGGGACAGGGGGAAGGAACACTGAAGCTTTCTTT.

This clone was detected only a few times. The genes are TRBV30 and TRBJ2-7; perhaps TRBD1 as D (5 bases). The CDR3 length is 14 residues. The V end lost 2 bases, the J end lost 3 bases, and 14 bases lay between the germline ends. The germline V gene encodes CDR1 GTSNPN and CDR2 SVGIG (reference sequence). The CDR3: CAWSYSGNGYEQYF. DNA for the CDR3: TGTGCCTGGAGTTATTCAGGGAACGGCTACGAGCAGTACTTC.

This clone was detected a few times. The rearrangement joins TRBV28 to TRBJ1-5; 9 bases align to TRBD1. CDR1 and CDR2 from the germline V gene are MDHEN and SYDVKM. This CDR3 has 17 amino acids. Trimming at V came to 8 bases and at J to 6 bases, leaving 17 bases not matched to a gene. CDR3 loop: CASLSGGRQGVRQPQHF. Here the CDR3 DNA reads TGTGCCAGCTTGAGTGGGGGTAGACAGGGGGTACGTCAGCCCCAGCATTTT.

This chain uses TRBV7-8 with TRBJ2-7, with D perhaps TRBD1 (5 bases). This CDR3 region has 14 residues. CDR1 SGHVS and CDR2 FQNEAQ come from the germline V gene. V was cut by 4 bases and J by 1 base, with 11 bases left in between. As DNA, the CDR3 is TGTGCCAGCAGCTCCCTCAGGGCTTCCTACGAGCAGTACTTC. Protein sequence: CASSSLRASYEQYF.

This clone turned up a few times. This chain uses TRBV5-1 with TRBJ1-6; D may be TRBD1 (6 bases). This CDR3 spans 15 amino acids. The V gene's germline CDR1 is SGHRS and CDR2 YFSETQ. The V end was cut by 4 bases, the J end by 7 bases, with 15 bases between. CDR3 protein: CASSGQGSENSPLHF. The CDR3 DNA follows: TGCGCCAGCAGCGGCCAGGGGTCGGAGAATTCACCCCTCCACTTT.

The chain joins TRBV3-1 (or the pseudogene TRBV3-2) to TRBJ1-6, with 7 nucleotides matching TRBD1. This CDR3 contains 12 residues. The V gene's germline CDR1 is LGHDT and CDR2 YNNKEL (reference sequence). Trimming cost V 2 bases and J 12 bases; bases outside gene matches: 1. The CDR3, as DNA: TGTGCCAGCAGCCAAAGGGGGCGACCCCTCCACTTT. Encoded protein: CASSQRGRPLHF.

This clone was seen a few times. The CDR3 nucleotides are TGTGCCAGCAGTCCGATCTTCGGGACAGCGTCGTCGTCAGCTGGAAACACCATATATTTT. Its translation: CASSPIFGTASSSAGNTIYF. V usage is TRBV28 and J usage is TRBJ1-3; 7 positions agree with TRBD1. The CDR3 covers 20 residues. V shed 5 bases, J shed 2 bases, and the junction held 21 bases outside the gene matches. Germline-derived CDR1 and CDR2 are MDHEN and SYDVKM.

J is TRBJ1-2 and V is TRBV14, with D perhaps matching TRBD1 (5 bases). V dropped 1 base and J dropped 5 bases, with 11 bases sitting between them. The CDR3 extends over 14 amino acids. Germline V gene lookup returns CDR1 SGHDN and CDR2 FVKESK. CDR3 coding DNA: TGTGCCAGCAGCCAAGCGGCAGGGTCTTATGGCTACACCTTC. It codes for CASSQAAGSYGYTF.

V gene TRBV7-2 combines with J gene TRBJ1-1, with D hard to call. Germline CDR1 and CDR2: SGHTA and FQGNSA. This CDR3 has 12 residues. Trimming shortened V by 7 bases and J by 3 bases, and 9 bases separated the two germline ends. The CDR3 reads CASTTRDTEAFF. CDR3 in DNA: TGTGCCAGCACCACGCGGGACACTGAAGCTTTCTTT.

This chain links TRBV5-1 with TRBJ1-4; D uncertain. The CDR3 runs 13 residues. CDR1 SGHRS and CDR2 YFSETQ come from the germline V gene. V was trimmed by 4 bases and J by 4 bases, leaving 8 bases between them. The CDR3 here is CASSREFNEKLFF. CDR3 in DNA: TGCGCCAGCAGCCGGGAGTTTAATGAAAAACTGTTTTTT.

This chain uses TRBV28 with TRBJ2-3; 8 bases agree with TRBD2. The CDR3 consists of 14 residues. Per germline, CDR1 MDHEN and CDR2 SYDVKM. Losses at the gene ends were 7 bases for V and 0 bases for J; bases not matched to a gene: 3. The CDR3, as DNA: TGTGCCAGCATTTCGGGGGGGAGCACAGATACGCAGTATTTT. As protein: CASISGGSTDTQYF.

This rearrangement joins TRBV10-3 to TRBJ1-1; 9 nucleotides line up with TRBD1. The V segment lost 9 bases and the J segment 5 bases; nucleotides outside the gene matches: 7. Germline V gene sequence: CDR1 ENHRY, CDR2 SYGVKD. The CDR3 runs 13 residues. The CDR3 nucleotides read TGTGCCATATCCGGGACAGGGACGACTGAAGCTTTCTTT. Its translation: CAISGTGTTEAFF.

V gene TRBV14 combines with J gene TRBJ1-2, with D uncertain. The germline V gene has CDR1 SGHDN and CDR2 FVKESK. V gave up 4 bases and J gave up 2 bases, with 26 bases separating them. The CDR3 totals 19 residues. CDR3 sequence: CASSPSLRWITRKNYGYTF. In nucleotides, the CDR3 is TGTGCCAGCAGCCCCTCGCTGCGGTGGATCACACGCAAAAACTATGGCTACACCTTC.

CDR3 bases: TGTGCCAGTAGTGGGCAGTACACAGATACGCAGTATTTT. Translated: CASSGQYTDTQYF. J is TRBJ2-3 and V is TRBV19; no firm D call. Germline CDR1 LNHDA, CDR2 SQIVND (reference sequence). CDR3 size: 13 residues. The ends were cut back, 5 bases at V and 2 bases at J, with 8 bases in the middle. The whole variable domain, remainder taken from reference TRBV19 and TRBJ2-3, is DGGITQSPKYLFRKEGQNVTLSCEQNLNHDAMYWYRQDPGQGLRLIYYSQIVNDFQKGDIAEGYSVSREKKESFPLTVTSAQKNPTAFYLCASSGQYTDTQYFGPGTRLTVL.